These 21 T cell receptor beta chains were all obtained from the same sample, sequenced in a study of Ad26.COV2.S vaccination and SARS-CoV-2 variants (dated by TCRdb to the early 2020s). The library was made by the immunoSEQ multiplex PCR assay. This immuneACCESS table, as held by TCRdb, lists in-frame sequences with V and J called but not all clones. Of the missing ones, under half trace to an unresolved V gene in checked studies; the others have no known cause. This sample has 300,000 to 500,000 clones in its table, and approximately 91% of those were observed once. Together, the top ten hold 3.5% of the sample. The intended sense of this specimen's treatment or condition label: around 19 received Ad26.COV2.S at low or high dose, single or two shots; about 5 received placebo; per-sample allocation not given. For vaccine and placebo recipients, repertoires were sequenced using samples collected on day 63 after the first injection.

The sequencing here drew on peripheral blood, taken in a trial of Ad26.COV2.S vaccine versus placebo. Every receptor here comes from a person between 18 and 60 years old who received the Ad26.COV2.S COVID-19 vaccine or a placebo.

The chain recombines TRBV19 with TRBJ1-4; D is unresolved. V shed 4 bases and J shed 0 bases, with 9 bases lying between them. The CDR3 has 15 residues. Per germline, CDR1 LNHDA and CDR2 SQIVND (reference sequence). The CDR3 sequence is CASSNTGATNEKLFF. CDR3 DNA: TGTGCCAGTAGTAACACGGGAGCAACTAATGAAAAACTGTTTTTT.

This clone appeared a single time. V gene TRBV7-9 combines with J gene TRBJ2-2; D unclear. The CDR3 is 13 residues long. CDR1 is SEHNR, CDR2 FQNEAQ, per germline (reference sequence). V was cut by 1 base and J by 7 bases, with 7 bases left in between. CDR3 loop: CASSLGVVGELFF. The CDR3 DNA sequence: TGTGCCAGCAGCTTAGGGGTTGTCGGGGAGCTGTTTTTT.

The chain uses TRBV27 and TRBJ1-4, with 8 positions matching TRBD1. Losses at the gene ends were 6 bases for V and 3 bases for J; bases not matched to a gene: 9. Germline CDR1 and CDR2: MNHEY and SMNVEV (reference sequence). The length of the CDR3 is 16 residues. CDR3 residues: CASRTLDREANEKLFF. Here the CDR3 DNA reads TGTGCCAGCAGGACGCTGGACAGGGAGGCTAATGAAAAACTGTTTTTT. The variable domain in full, with the rest retrieved from reference TRBV27 and TRBJ1-4, is EAQVTQNPRYLITVTGKKLTVTCSQNMNHEYMSWYRQDPGLGLRQIYYSMNVEVTDKGDVPEGYKVSRKEKRNFPLILESPSPNQTSLYFCASRTLDREANEKLFFGSGTQLSVL.

As concerns this clone: A read error may explain this, as a much larger clone is one base away. The J gene is TRBJ2-2, the V gene TRBV6-6; D is undetermined. The CDR3 runs 14 residues. V lost 2 bases and J 1 base, leaving 5 bases between the germline ends. Germline CDR1 and CDR2: MNHNY and SVGAGI (reference sequence). The CDR3 here is CASSYRENTGELFF. In nucleotides, the CDR3 is TGTGCCAGCAGTTACAGGGAGAACACCGGGGAGCTGTTTTTT.

CDR3 coding DNA: TGTGCAAGTCGCTTATGGGGGGCCACTAACTATGGCTACACCTTC. Amino acids: CASRLWGATNYGYTF. The chain has TRBV12-2 and TRBJ1-2. TRBV12-2 is a pseudogene locus. The CDR3 consists of 15 residues.

J is TRBJ1-1 and V is TRBV20-1; D gene uncertain. Deletions cut 4 bases from V and 8 bases from J, with 8 bases between. Germline V gives CDR1 DFQATT, CDR2 SNEGSKA (reference sequence). The CDR3 runs 10 residues. The DNA of the CDR3 is TGCAGTGCTATTCGGGGAGAAGCTTTCTTT. Its translation is CSAIRGEAFF.

The chain is built from TRBV2 and TRBJ2-7; weak D call: TRBD2 (5 bases). Germline CDR1 reads SNHLY; CDR2 reads FYNNEI. CDR3 length equals 16 residues. V shed 6 bases and J shed 2 bases, with 20 bases lying between them. The CDR3 protein is CASRGRSGRWPYEQYF. CDR3 DNA: TGTGCCAGCAGAGGTCGGAGCGGCCGATGGCCCTACGAGCAGTACTTC. The whole variable domain, remainder taken from reference TRBV2 and TRBJ2-7, is EPEVTQTPSHQVTQMGQEVILRCVPISNHLYFYWYRQILGQKVEFLVSFYNNEISEKSEIFDDQFSVERPDGSNFTLKIRSTKLEDSAMYFCASRGRSGRWPYEQYFGPGTRLTVT.

V is TRBV27 and J is TRBJ2-5, with 7 bases fitting TRBD1. This CDR3 comprises 14 residues. Germline V gene lookup returns CDR1 MNHEY and CDR2 SMNVEV (reference sequence). After removal of 5 bases from V and 7 bases from J, the junction contained 10 bases not matched to a gene. CDR3 DNA sequence: TGTGCCAGCAGTCCCCCCGGGACAGTTGGGACCCAGTACTTC. Translation gives CASSPPGTVGTQYF.

The CDR3 protein is CASSHDNREGWNGYTF. CDR3 nucleotides: TGCGCCAGCAGTCACGACAACAGGGAAGGTTGGAATGGCTACACCTTC. V usage is TRBV4-1 and J usage is TRBJ1-2; possibly TRBD1 for D (6 bases). V lost 6 bases, J lost 6 bases, and 23 bases lay in between. Germline V lookup: CDR1 MGHRA, CDR2 YSYEKL. This CDR3 is 16 amino acids long.

The chain combines TRBV7-2 with TRBJ1-2; TRBD1 agrees at 7 bases. The CDR3 covers 14 residues. Germline values: CDR1 SGHTA, CDR2 FQGNSA. The junction had 7 bases not matched to a gene; V was cut back by 5 bases and J by 4 bases. The CDR3: CASSPVDRAYGYTF. The DNA of the CDR3 is TGTGCCAGCAGCCCAGTAGACAGGGCCTATGGCTACACCTTC.

The chain joins TRBV4-1 to TRBJ2-5; 13 bases fit TRBD2. The germline gives CDR1 MGHRA, CDR2 YSYEKL. This CDR3 has 18 residues. The trim removed 1 base at V and 6 bases at J, leaving 11 bases unmatched. The CDR3 loop is CASSQGLAGGPPLKTQYF. The CDR3, as DNA: TGCGCCAGCAGCCAAGGACTAGCGGGGGGTCCCCCCCTAAAGACCCAGTACTTC.

This clone has a single count. The genes are TRBV4-3 and TRBJ2-2, with D possibly matching TRBD2 (6 bases). This CDR3 has 16 residues. Germline lookup yields CDR1 LGHNA and CDR2 YSLEER. Trimming pared 3 bases from V and 3 bases from J, leaving 14 bases between. The CDR3 region is CASSQGLSRDTGELFF. CDR3 DNA sequence: TGCGCCAGCAGCCAGGGACTTAGCCGTGACACCGGGGAGCTGTTTTTT.

In its sample, this clone was seen once. The chain links TRBV30 to TRBJ1-3; possibly TRBD1 for D (5 bases). The V end was cut by 3 bases, the J end by 4 bases, with 13 bases between. There are 14 residues in the CDR3. Germline CDR1 and CDR2: GTSNPN and SVGIG (reference sequence). For the CDR3, the DNA is TGTGCCTGGAGCCTTGGGACGTCGGGAAACACCATATATTTT. Translating it yields CAWSLGTSGNTIYF.

The rearrangement links TRBV11-2 to TRBJ1-4; 7 bases fit TRBD1. CDR3 size: 16 residues. Germline assignment: CDR1 SGHAT and CDR2 FQNNGV. The junction had 6 bases not matched to a gene; V was cut back by 5 bases and J by 0 bases. This CDR3 is CASSPGQKTTNEKLFF. For the CDR3, the DNA is TGTGCCAGCAGCCCGGGACAGAAAACAACTAATGAAAAACTGTTTTTT. The entire variable domain, with the rest obtained from reference TRBV11-2 and TRBJ1-4, is as follows: EAGVAQSPRYKIIEKRQSVAFWCNPISGHATLYWYQQILGQGPKLLIQFQNNGVVDDSQLPKDRFSAERLKGVDSTLKIQPAKLEDSAVYLCASSPGQKTTNEKLFFGSGTQLSVL.

The chain employs TRBV18 and TRBJ1-5; 7 bases match TRBD1. V lost 3 bases and J lost 3; bases outside the gene matches: 5. Germline CDR1 reads KGHSH; CDR2 reads LQKENI. The CDR3 is made up of 15 amino acids. The CDR3 nucleotides read TGTGCCAGCTCACCCCGGGACAGTGCCAATCAGCCCCAGCATTTT. This translates into CASSPRDSANQPQHF.

This chain connects TRBV3-1 (or the pseudogene TRBV3-2) to TRBJ2-5; 9 bases are shared with TRBD2. The V gene's germline CDR1 is LGHDT and CDR2 YNNKEL (reference sequence). This CDR3 contains 17 residues. Trimming removed 0 bases from V and 1 base from J; junction bases left unmatched: 6. This chain's CDR3 is CASSQDGSGGPQETQYF. The CDR3 DNA reads as TGTGCCAGCAGCCAAGACGGTAGCGGGGGCCCCCAAGAGACCCAGTACTTC.

The chain employs TRBV2 and TRBJ1-1, with D perhaps matching TRBD1 (6 bases). The CDR3 contains 14 residues. V was trimmed by 6 bases and J by 5 bases, leaving 16 bases between them. Per the germline V gene, CDR1 is SNHLY and CDR2 is FYNNEI. CDR3 protein: CASRPTGARTEAFF. Here the CDR3 DNA reads TGTGCCAGCAGGCCGACGGGGGCGCGGACTGAAGCTTTCTTT.

The chain is built from TRBV27 and TRBJ1-5; 8 bases fit TRBD1. There are 18 residues in the CDR3. The germline V gene encodes CDR1 MNHEY and CDR2 SMNVEV (reference sequence). V lost 6 bases to trimming and J lost 4 bases; unmatched junction nucleotides: 17. The CDR3 bases are TGTGCCAGCAGCAGATATTGGGTAGGACAGGGCATGAATCAGCCCCAGCATTTT. This gives the protein CASSRYWVGQGMNQPQHF.

Details on this clone: Other DNA sequences in the sample encode the same CDR3. V is TRBV7-9 and J is TRBJ1-2, with 8 positions matching TRBD1. The CDR3 loop spans 13 amino acids. Germline V gives CDR1 SEHNR, CDR2 FQNEAQ (reference sequence). V was clipped by 4 bases and J by 8 bases; unmatched bases: 6. The CDR3 bases are TGTGCCAGCAGCTCGACAGGGGTCGGAGGCTACACCTTC. This sequence encodes CASSSTGVGGYTF.

The chain links TRBV4-1 to TRBJ1-2; tentative D call: TRBD1 (5 bases). V was cut by 0 bases and J by 2 bases, with 19 bases left in between. The CDR3 sequence is 18 residues long. The V gene's germline CDR1 is MGHRA and CDR2 YSYEKL. This CDR3 is CASSQDPWTPPDNYGYTF. CDR3 nucleotides: TGCGCCAGCAGCCAAGACCCCTGGACACCGCCGGACAACTATGGCTACACCTTC.

This clone was seen a handful of times. The V and J genes are TRBV19 and TRBJ1-3; D unresolved. The CDR3 sequence is 13 residues long. Germline V CDR1 and CDR2: LNHDA, SQIVND (reference sequence). Trimming cost V 4 bases and J 4 bases, with 8 bases left between them. This chain's CDR3 is CASSTYQGNTIYF. CDR3 nucleotide sequence: TGTGCCAGTAGTACTTATCAGGGAAACACCATATATTTT.